The 19 T cell receptor beta chains below were found in one sample sequenced in a study of T cell repertoires in cytomegalovirus infection. TCRdb re-called the reads with MiXCR, one entry per CDR3 protein. The sample carries 830,000 or so distinct CDR3 sequences, 30% to 35% recorded once. The antigens of these receptors remain unknown. The sequencing used cultured CD8+ T cells from PBMCs, collected from culture after CMV antigen stimulation. The receptor set was obtained from a human donor in good health (CMV status not recorded). Some clones in this sample may be carry-over from other donors' samples.

The CDR3 nucleotides are TGTGCCAGCGTCGGGACCGCCGAGGGAAGGAGGAGCACAGATACGCAGTATTTT. As protein: CASVGTAEGRRSTDTQYF. The rearrangement joins TRBV2 to TRBJ2-3, with D perhaps TRBD1 or TRBD2 (5 bases each). V gave up 8 bases and J gave up 0 bases, with 24 bases separating them. The germline CDR1 and CDR2 sequences are SNHLY and FYNNEI. The CDR3 sequence is 18 residues long. The full variable domain, rest sourced from reference TRBV2 and TRBJ2-3, is EPEVTQTPSHQVTQMGQEVILRCVPISNHLYFYWYRQILGQKVEFLVSFYNNEISEKSEIFDDQFSVERPDGSNFTLKIRSTKLEDSAMYFCASVGTAEGRRSTDTQYFGPGTRLTVL.

This chain links TRBV5-4 with TRBJ1-2; D is possibly TRBD1 (6 bases). CDR1 is SGHNT, CDR2 YYREEE, per germline (reference sequence). V was trimmed by 1 base and J by 5 bases, leaving 27 bases between them. This CDR3 region has 19 residues. The CDR3 is CASSLLARGRDITGYGYTF. Here the CDR3 DNA reads TGTGCCAGCAGCTTGTTGGCCAGGGGAAGAGACATAACGGGTTATGGCTACACCTTC.

This clonotype was detected ten times or more. CDR3 loop: CASSPIDTPNEKLFF. The CDR3 nucleotides are TGTGCCAGCAGTCCTATCGACACTCCCAATGAAAAACTGTTTTTT. This chain connects TRBV7-2 to TRBJ1-4; D not resolved. Germline V gene lookup returns CDR1 SGHTA and CDR2 FQGNSA. The CDR3 is 15 amino acids. Trimming removed 6 bases at V and 5 bases at J, with 16 bases between.

This clonotype has just a few counts. J is TRBJ2-7 and V is TRBV20-1, with TRBD2 matching 10 bases. V dropped 3 bases and J dropped 6; count of bases not matched to a gene: 2. The CDR3 is made up of 12 amino acids. Germline V lookup: CDR1 DFQATT, CDR2 SNEGSKA (reference sequence). The CDR3 region has the DNA TGCAGTGCTAGTCCTAGCGGGGGCGAGCAGTACTTC. This gives the protein CSASPSGGEQYF.

This clonotype was counted many times. This chain connects TRBV7-9 to TRBJ2-7; D is perhaps TRBD1 (6 bases). This CDR3 spans 19 amino acids. The V gene lost 5 bases and the J gene lost 2 bases, with 28 bases spanning the gap. Germline CDR1 SEHNR, CDR2 FQNEAQ (reference sequence). The chain's CDR3 is CASSHPVNYRETLPYEQYF. In nucleotides, the CDR3 is TGTGCCAGCAGCCACCCCGTAAATTACAGGGAGACCCTTCCCTACGAGCAGTACTTC.

V is TRBV6-5 and J is TRBJ2-1; 11 bases are a match to TRBD2. Germline CDR1 reads MNHEY; CDR2 reads SVGAGI. With V trimmed by 6 bases and J by 4 bases, 5 bases remained unmatched. This CDR3 contains 15 residues. CDR3 coding DNA: TGTGCCAGCAGACCGACTAGCGGGACTTACAATGAGCAGTTCTTC. This sequence encodes CASRPTSGTYNEQFF.

The chain links TRBV19 to TRBJ1-6; D is perhaps TRBD1 (5 bases). V was pared by 5 bases and J by 0 bases, with 17 bases between. The germline gives CDR1 LNHDA, CDR2 SQIVND (reference sequence). The CDR3 is made up of 18 amino acids. CDR3 sequence reads: CASSFGTVLSSYNSPLHF. The CDR3 region has the DNA TGTGCCAGTAGTTTTGGGACGGTGCTAAGCTCCTATAATTCACCCCTCCACTTT.

This clonotype turned up a few times. J is TRBJ1-4 and V is TRBV2; D not certain. With 0 bases removed from V and 8 bases from J, the gap between germline ends came to 13 bases. The germline gives CDR1 SNHLY, CDR2 FYNNEI. There are 15 residues in the CDR3. Here the CDR3 DNA reads TGTGCCAGCAGTGAAGCGCAAATACTAAGGGAAAAACTGTTTTTT. Translating gives CASSEAQILREKLFF.

The chain links TRBV12-3 or TRBV12-4 to TRBJ2-1; 11 nucleotides agree with TRBD1. After removal of 5 bases from V and 8 bases from J, the junction contained 5 bases not matched to a gene. The CDR3 contains 14 residues. Written as DNA, the CDR3 is TGTGCCAGCAGTGGGGACAGGGGGATCTATGAGCAGTTCTTC. Translated, it gives CASSGDRGIYEQFF.

This clonotype came up a few times. V is TRBV12-3 or TRBV12-4 and J is TRBJ2-7; D might be TRBD2 (6 bases). This CDR3 contains 13 residues. Trimming shortened V by 3 bases and J by 3 bases, and 9 bases separated the two germline ends. CDR3 nucleotide sequence: TGTGCCAGCAGTTTCGGGGGTGACTACGAGCAGTACTTC. Translated: CASSFGGDYEQYF.

This clonotype was recorded a few times. V usage is TRBV5-4 and J usage is TRBJ1-2; weak D call: TRBD1 (5 bases). V was pared by 1 base and J by 3 bases, with 16 bases between. CDR3 length: 16 amino acids. From germline, CDR1 is SGHNT and CDR2 YYREEE (reference sequence). CDR3 region: CASSLPRATVDYGYTF. The CDR3 DNA sequence: TGTGCCAGCAGCTTGCCCAGGGCCACCGTCGACTATGGCTACACCTTC.

The chain has TRBV19 and TRBJ1-2; TRBD1 might be the D (6 bases). The germline gives CDR1 LNHDA, CDR2 SQIVND (reference sequence). This CDR3 is 15 amino acids long. V dropped 8 bases and J dropped 6 bases, with 22 bases sitting between them. CDR3 DNA sequence: TGTGCCAGTGGACAGCAACCCTTTTTCCTCCATGGCTACACCTTC. Translated: CASGQQPFFLHGYTF.

The chain carries TRBV6-6 and TRBJ2-7; 10 nucleotides line up with TRBD1. In germline, CDR1 is MNHNY, CDR2 SVGAGI (reference sequence). The CDR3 runs 19 residues. The trim removed 0 bases at V and 4 bases at J, leaving 15 bases unmatched. This CDR3 reads CASSYSWDRGYPMSYEQYF. The CDR3 coding sequence is TGTGCCAGCAGTTACTCCTGGGACAGGGGCTACCCAATGTCTTACGAGCAGTACTTC.

This chain joins TRBV28 and TRBJ2-5; possibly TRBD2 for D (5 bases). Germline V gene sequence: CDR1 MDHEN, CDR2 SYDVKM. The CDR3 spans 15 residues. Trimming left V 11 bases short and J 7 bases short, with 26 bases between. CDR3 sequence: CAASPPPGEKATQYF. In DNA form, the CDR3 reads TGTGCCGCCAGTCCCCCCCCTGGGGAGAAAGCGACCCAGTACTTC. Complete variable domain (other parts from reference TRBV28 and TRBJ2-5): DVKVTQSSRYLVKRTGEKVFLECVQDMDHENMFWYRQDPGLGLRLIYFSYDVKMKEKGDIPEGYSVSREKKERFSLILESASTNQTSMYLCAASPPPGEKATQYFGPGTRLLVL.

For the CDR3, the DNA is TGTGCCAGCAGCCAAGTTCCATTGAATGGCTACACCTTC. Translated, it gives CASSQVPLNGYTF. The chain uses TRBV4-2 and TRBJ1-2; D not certain. The ends were cut back, 1 base at V and 6 bases at J, with 9 bases in the middle. Germline assignment: CDR1 LGHNA and CDR2 YNFKEQ. The CDR3 covers 13 residues.

This clonotype was seen many times. This sequence joins TRBV7-9 and TRBJ2-5; no reliable D call. Trimming stripped 5 bases from V and 5 bases from J, with 30 bases between. The CDR3 is made up of 19 amino acids. CDR1 and CDR2 (germline): SEHNR, FQNEAQ (reference sequence). This CDR3 is CASSQLVPSTAEYLETQYF. In nucleotides, the CDR3 is TGTGCCAGCAGCCAGCTAGTGCCCTCGACCGCAGAGTACCTCGAGACCCAGTACTTC.

This clonotype was seen many times. J is TRBJ1-1 and V is TRBV7-2, with D unresolved. The CDR3 loop spans 14 amino acids. Germline V gene lookup returns CDR1 SGHTA and CDR2 FQGNSA. The V gene lost 5 bases and the J gene lost 4 bases, with 14 bases spanning the gap. The CDR3 DNA is TGTGCCAGCAGCGGTCCCTATCGGGGCACTGAAGCTTTCTTT. Translating it yields CASSGPYRGTEAFF.

The chain combines TRBV4-1 with TRBJ2-1; weak D call: TRBD2 (5 bases). Between the trimmed V and J ends, which lost 0 bases and 3 bases, there was a span of 12 bases. CDR3 length: 16 amino acids. From germline, CDR1 is MGHRA and CDR2 YSYEKL. The CDR3, as DNA: TGCGCCAGCAGCCAAGATCCCGGACTCCTCTACAATGAGCAGTTCTTC. Protein: CASSQDPGLLYNEQFF.

This clonotype came up a few times. The chain is built from TRBV6-5 and TRBJ1-1; D gene unclear. The V end lost 4 bases, the J end lost 1 base, and 13 bases lay between the germline ends. CDR1 is MNHEY and CDR2 is SVGAGI in the germline V gene. The CDR3 loop spans 15 amino acids. The CDR3 DNA is TGTGCCAGCAGTTTTGGTCCCCTCGGGAACACTGAAGCTTTCTTT. Translating gives CASSFGPLGNTEAFF.